The source of this T cell receptor (beta chain) is a study of T cells in Graves' hyperthyroidism and ophthalmopathy. Whole-study findings and limits: Most expanded thyroid clonotypes above 0.001 recurred in blood.

V lost 5 bases and J lost 0, with 13 bases in between. Per germline, CDR1 MNHEY and CDR2 SVGEGT. The CDR3 length is 15 residues. Amplified TCR beta CDR3 regions came from RNA transcripts. The TCR CDR3 first-round RT-PCR relied on the HTBI primer set. MiXCR was run by TCRdb on the multiplex PCR reads, yielding one entry per CDR3 protein. Of hundreds of thousands of distinct CDR3 sequences listed, less than 25% were seen once; the top ten hold 34%. PBMCs were obtained from 9.5 to 10 ml fresh peripheral blood. This clonotype came up a few times. The antigen remains undetermined. The chain employs TRBV6-2 or TRBV6-3 and TRBJ1-1; D may be TRBD1 (6 bases). Material for sequencing was blood. The receptor was derived from a young man with Graves' ophthalmopathy. The CDR3 here is CASSPLRDMNTEAFF. CDR3 DNA: TGTGCCAGCAGTCCCCTAAGGGACATGAACACTGAAGCTTTCTTT.